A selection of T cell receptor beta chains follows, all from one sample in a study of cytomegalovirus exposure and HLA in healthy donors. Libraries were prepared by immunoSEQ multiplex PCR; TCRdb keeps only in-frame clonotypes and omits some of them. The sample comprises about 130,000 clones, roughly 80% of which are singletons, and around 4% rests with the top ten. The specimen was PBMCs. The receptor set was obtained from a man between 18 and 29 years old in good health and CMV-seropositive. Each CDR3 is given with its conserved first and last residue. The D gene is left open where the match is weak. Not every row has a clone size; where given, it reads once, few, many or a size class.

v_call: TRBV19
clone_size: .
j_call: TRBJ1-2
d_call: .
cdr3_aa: CASSDWGGSNYGYTF
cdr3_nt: TGTGCCAGTAGTGACTGGGGAGGCAGTAACTATGGCTACACCTTC

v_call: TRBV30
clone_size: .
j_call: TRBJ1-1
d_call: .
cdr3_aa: CAWSRGTEAFF
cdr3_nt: TGTGCCTGGAGTAGGGGCACTGAAGCTTTCTTT

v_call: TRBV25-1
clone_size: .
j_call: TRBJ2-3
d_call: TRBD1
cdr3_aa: CASSESRDRGASTDTQYF
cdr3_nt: TGTGCCAGCAGTGAATCCCGGGACAGGGGAGCGTCCACAGATACGCAGTATTTT

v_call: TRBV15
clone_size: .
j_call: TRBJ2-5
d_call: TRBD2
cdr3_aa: CATSRDTGGRETQYF
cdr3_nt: TGTGCCACCAGCAGAGATACGGGAGGGAGAGAGACCCAGTACTTC

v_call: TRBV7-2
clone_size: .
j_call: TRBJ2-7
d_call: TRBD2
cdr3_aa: CASSLGSSGSWEQYF
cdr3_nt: TGTGCCAGCAGCTTAGGATCTAGCGGGAGTTGGGAGCAGTACTTC

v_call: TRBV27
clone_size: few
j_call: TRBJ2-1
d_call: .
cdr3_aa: CASSSRGYNEQFF
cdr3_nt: TGTGCCAGCAGCTCCAGGGGTTATAATGAGCAGTTCTTC

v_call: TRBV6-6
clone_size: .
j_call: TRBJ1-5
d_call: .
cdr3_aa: CASKNGGRISNQPQHF
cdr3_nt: TGTGCCAGCAAAAATGGTGGGAGAATAAGCAATCAGCCCCAGCATTTT

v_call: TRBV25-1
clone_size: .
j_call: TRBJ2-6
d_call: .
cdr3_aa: CASSHGGFSGANVLTF
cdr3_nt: TGTGCCAGCAGCCATGGAGGCTTCTCTGGGGCCAACGTCCTGACTTTC

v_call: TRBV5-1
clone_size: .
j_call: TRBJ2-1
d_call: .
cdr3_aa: CASSLGMGRFNEQFF
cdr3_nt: TGCGCCAGCAGCTTGGGAATGGGCAGATTCAATGAGCAGTTCTTC

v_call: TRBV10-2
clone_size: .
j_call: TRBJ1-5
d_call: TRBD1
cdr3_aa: CASRGRGRPEPQHF
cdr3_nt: TGCGCCAGCAGAGGCAGGGGGCGACCTGAGCCCCAGCATTTT

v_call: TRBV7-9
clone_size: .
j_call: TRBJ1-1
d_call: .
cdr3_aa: CSSSPREFTEMNTEAFF
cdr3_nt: TGTTCCAGCAGCCCACGAGAGTTTACTGAAATGAACACTGAAGCTTTCTTT

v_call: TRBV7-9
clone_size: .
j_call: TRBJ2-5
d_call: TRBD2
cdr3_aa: CASSTRAGGLGETQYF
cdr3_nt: TGTGCCAGCAGCACGCGAGCGGGAGGGCTGGGGGAGACCCAGTACTTC

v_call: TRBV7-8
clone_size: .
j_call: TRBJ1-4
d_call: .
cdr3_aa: CASSLVSTNEKLFF
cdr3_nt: TGTGCCAGCAGCTTAGTGTCTACTAATGAAAAACTGTTTTTT

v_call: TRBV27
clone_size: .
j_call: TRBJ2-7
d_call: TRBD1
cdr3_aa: CASSFPGQGKYEQYF
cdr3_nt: TGTGCCAGCAGTTTTCCGGGACAGGGAAAATACGAGCAGTACTTC

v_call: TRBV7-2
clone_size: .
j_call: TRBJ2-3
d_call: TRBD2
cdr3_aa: CASSLVAGGTDTQYF
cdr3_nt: TGTGCCAGCAGCTTAGTAGCGGGGGGCACAGATACGCAGTATTTT

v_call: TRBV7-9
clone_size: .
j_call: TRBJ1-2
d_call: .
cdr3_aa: CSSSSQDGYTF
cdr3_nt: TGTTCCAGCAGCTCCCAGGATGGCTACACCTTC

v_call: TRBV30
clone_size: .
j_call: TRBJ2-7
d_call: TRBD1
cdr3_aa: CAWSPGTDEEQYF
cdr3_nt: TGTGCCTGGAGTCCCGGGACAGATGAGGAGCAGTACTTC

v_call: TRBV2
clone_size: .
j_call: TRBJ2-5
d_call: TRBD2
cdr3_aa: CAQRIGGGQETQYF
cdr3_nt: TGTGCTCAGCGCATCGGGGGGGGCCAAGAGACCCAGTACTTC

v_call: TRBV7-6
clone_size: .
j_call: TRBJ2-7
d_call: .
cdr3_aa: CASSLAPDNEQYF
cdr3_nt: TGTGCCAGCAGCTTAGCGCCGGACAACGAGCAGTACTTC

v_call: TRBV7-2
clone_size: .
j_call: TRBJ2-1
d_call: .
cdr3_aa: CASSPSPGDEQFF
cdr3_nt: TGTGCCAGCAGCCCAAGTCCCGGAGATGAGCAGTTCTTC

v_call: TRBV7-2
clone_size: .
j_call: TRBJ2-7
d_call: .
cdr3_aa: CASSLTGGQIEQYF
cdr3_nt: TGTGCCAGCAGCCTGACGGGGGGCCAAATCGAGCAGTACTTC

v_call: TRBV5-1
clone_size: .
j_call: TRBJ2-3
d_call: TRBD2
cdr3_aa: CASSLGLAEPSTDTQYF
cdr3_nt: TGCGCCAGCAGTTTAGGACTAGCGGAACCTAGCACAGATACGCAGTATTTT

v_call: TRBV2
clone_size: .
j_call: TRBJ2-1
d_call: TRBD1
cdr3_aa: CASSVTGGNLVDNEQFF
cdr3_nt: TGTGCCAGCAGCGTCACAGGGGGAAACTTGGTAGACAATGAGCAGTTCTTC

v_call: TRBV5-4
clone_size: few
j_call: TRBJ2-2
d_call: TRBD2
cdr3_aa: CASSLVAGGPAGELFF
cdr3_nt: TGTGCCAGCAGCTTGGTAGCGGGAGGGCCGGCCGGGGAGCTGTTTTTT

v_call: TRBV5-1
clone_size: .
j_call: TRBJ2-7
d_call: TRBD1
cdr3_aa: CASSWTGSSYEQYF
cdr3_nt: TGCGCCAGCAGCTGGACAGGGTCTTCCTACGAGCAGTACTTC

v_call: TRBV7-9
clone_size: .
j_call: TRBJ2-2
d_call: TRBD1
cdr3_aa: CARPTGTGGLPNTGELFF
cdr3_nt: TGTGCCAGACCAACTGGGACAGGGGGCCTACCCAACACCGGGGAGCTGTTTTTT

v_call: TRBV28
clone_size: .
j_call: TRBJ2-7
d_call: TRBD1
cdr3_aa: CASSFRRTGGYEQYF
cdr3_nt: TGTGCCAGCAGTTTTCGGAGGACAGGGGGCTACGAGCAGTACTTC

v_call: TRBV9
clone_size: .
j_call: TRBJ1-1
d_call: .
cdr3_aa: CASSVGAGSVSEAFF
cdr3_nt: TGTGCCAGCAGCGTAGGGGCAGGGTCGGTCTCTGAAGCTTTCTTT

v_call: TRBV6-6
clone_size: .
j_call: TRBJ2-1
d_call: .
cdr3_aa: CASRSGDNEQFF
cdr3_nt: TGTGCCAGCAGATCGGGGGACAATGAGCAGTTCTTC

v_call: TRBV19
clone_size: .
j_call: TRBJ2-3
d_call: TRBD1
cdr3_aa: CASSMTGDTDTQYF
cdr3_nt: TGTGCCAGTAGTATGACAGGGGACACAGATACGCAGTATTTT

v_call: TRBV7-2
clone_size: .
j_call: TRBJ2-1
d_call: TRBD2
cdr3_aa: CASSLRTSGSNEQFF
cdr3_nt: TGTGCCAGCAGCCTACGGACTAGCGGGTCCAATGAGCAGTTCTTC

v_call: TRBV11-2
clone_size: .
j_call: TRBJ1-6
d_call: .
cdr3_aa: CASSSLGRGSHNSPLHF
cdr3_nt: TGTGCCAGCAGCTCCCTGGGGAGGGGTTCCCATAATTCACCCCTCCACTTT

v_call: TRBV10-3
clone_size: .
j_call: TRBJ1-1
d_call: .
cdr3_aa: CAILLSNYRLPNTEAFF
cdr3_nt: TGTGCCATCCTTCTCTCGAATTACAGGTTACCGAACACTGAAGCTTTCTTT

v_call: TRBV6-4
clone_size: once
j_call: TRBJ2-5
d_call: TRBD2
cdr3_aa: CASITHPGLAGVQETQYF
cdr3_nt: TGTGCCAGCATCACCCATCCGGGACTAGCGGGAGTACAAGAGACCCAGTACTTC

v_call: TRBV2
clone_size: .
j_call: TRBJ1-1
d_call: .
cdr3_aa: CASSEKIMGQGTEAFF
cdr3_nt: TGTGCCAGCAGTGAAAAAATAATGGGTCAGGGCACTGAAGCTTTCTTT

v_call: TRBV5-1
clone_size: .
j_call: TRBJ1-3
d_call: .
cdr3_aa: CASSLQGKTGNTIYF
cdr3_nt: TGCGCCAGCAGCTTGCAGGGGAAGACTGGAAACACCATATATTTT

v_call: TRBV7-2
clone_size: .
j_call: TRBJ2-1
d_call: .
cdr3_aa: CASSLGGEAYNEQFF
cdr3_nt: TGTGCCAGCAGCTTAGGCGGGGAAGCCTACAATGAGCAGTTCTTC

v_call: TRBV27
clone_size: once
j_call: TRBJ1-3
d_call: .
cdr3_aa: CASTLLQGFGGNTIYF
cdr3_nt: TGTGCCAGCACCTTACTACAGGGATTCGGTGGAAACACCATATATTTT

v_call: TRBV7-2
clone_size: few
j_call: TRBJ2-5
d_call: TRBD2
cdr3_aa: CASSSGGGGKETQYF
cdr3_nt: TGTGCCAGCAGCTCGGGGGGTGGGGGGAAAGAGACCCAGTACTTC

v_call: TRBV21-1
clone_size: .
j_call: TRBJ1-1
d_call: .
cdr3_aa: CASSILHRARVPEAFF
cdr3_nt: TGTGCCAGCAGCATTCTCCACAGGGCGAGGGTACCTGAAGCTTTCTTT

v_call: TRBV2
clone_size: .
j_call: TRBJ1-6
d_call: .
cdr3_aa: CASSDLAGLGLNSPLHF
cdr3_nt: TGTGCCAGCAGTGATCTCGCGGGACTTGGGTTGAATTCACCCCTCCACTTT

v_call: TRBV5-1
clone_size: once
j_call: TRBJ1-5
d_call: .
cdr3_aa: CASSLGGAHQPQHF
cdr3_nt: TGCGCCAGCAGCTTGGGTGGGGCGCATCAGCCCCAGCATTTT

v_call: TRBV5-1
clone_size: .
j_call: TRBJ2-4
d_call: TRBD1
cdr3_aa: CASSAGQGNIQYF
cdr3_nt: TGCGCCAGCAGCGCGGGACAGGGGAACATTCAGTACTTC

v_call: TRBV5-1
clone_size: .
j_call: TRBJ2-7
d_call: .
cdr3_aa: CASSLEGTNYEQYF
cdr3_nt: TGCGCCAGCAGCTTGGAAGGAACCAACTACGAGCAGTACTTC

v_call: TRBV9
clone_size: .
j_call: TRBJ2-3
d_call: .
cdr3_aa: CASSVGSGDTQYF
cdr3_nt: TGTGCCAGCAGCGTAGGTTCAGGAGATACGCAGTATTTT

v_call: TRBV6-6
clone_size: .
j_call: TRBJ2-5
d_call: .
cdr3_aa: CASSPARGYQETQYF
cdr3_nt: TGTGCCAGCAGCCCGGCCCGGGGGTACCAAGAGACCCAGTACTTC

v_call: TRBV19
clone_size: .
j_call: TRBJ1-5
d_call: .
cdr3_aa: CATRGGVYSNQPQHF
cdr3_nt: TGTGCCACCCGCGGAGGGGTTTATAGCAATCAGCCCCAGCATTTT

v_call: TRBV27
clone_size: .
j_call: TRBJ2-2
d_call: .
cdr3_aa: CASSLLATGELFF
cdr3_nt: TGTGCCAGCAGTTTATTAGCTACCGGGGAGCTGTTTTTT

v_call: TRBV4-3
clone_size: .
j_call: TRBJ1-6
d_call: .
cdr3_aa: CASSQDSRTANSYNSPLHF
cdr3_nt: TGCGCCAGCAGCCAAGATAGTCGTACAGCCAACTCCTATAATTCACCCCTCCACTTT

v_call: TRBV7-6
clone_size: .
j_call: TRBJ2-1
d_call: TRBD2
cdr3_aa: CASSLEGGRANNEQFF
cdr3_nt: TGTGCCAGCAGCTTAGAGGGCGGGAGGGCCAACAATGAGCAGTTCTTC

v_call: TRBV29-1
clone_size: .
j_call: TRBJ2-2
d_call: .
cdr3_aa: CSVISGNTGELFF
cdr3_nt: TGCAGCGTTATAAGCGGGAACACCGGGGAGCTGTTTTTT

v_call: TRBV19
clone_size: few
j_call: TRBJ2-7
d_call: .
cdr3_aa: CASSISGAPNEQYF
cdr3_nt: TGTGCCAGTAGTATTTCAGGGGCCCCAAACGAGCAGTACTTC

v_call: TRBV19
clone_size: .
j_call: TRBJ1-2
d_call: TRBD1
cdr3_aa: CASSVRQGGFYGYTF
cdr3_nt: TGTGCCAGTAGTGTCCGACAGGGGGGATTCTATGGCTACACCTTC

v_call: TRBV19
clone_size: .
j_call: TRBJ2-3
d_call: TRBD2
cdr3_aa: CASSIISTSGDTQYF
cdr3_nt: TGTGCCAGTAGTATCATTTCGACTAGCGGAGATACGCAGTATTTT

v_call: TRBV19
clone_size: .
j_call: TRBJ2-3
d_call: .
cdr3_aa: CASKIGLSPGDTQYF
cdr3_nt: TGTGCCAGTAAGATAGGACTCTCACCGGGGGATACGCAGTATTTT

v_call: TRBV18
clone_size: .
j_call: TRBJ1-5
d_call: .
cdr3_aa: CASSPSTGSNQPQHF
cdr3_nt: TGTGCCAGCTCACCATCAACAGGTAGCAATCAGCCCCAGCATTTT

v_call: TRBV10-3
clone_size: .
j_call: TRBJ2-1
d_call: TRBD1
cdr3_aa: CAISLGQGDEQFF
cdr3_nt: TGTGCCATCAGTTTGGGACAGGGAGATGAGCAGTTCTTC

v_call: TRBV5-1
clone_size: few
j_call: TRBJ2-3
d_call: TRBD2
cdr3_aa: CASSPRTSLGTDTQYF
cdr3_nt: TGCGCCAGCAGCCCGCGGACTAGCCTTGGCACAGATACGCAGTATTTT

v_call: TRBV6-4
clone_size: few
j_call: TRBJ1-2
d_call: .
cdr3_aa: CASSDSSGRFDTYTF
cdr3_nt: TGTGCCAGCAGTGACTCTAGTGGCAGGTTCGACACCTACACCTTC